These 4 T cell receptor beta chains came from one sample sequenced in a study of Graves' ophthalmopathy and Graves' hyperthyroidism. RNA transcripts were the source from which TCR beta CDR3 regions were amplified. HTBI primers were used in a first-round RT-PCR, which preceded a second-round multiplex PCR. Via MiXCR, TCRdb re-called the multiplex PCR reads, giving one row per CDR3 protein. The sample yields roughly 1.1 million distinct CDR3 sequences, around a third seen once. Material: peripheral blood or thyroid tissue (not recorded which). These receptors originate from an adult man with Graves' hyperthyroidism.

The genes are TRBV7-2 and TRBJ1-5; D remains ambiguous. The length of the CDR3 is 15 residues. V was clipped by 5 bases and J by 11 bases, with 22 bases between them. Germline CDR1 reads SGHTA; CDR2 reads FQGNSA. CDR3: CASSPTSGSFETQHF. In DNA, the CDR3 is TGTGCCAGCAGCCCGACTAGCGGGAGTTTTGAGACCCAGCATTTT. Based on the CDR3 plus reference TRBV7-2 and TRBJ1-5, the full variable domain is GAGVSQSPSNKVTEKGKDVELRCDPISGHTALYWYRQSLGQGLEFLIYFQGNSAPDKSGLPSDRFSAERTGGSVSTLTIQRTQQEDSAVYLCASSPTSGSFETQHFGDGTRLSIL.

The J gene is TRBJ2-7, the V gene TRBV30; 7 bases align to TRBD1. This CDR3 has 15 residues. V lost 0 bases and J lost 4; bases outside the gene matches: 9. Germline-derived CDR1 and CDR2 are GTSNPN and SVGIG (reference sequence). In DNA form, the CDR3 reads TGTGCCTGGAGTGTACTCTTCGGGACAGCATACGAGCAGTACTTC. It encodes CAWSVLFGTAYEQYF.

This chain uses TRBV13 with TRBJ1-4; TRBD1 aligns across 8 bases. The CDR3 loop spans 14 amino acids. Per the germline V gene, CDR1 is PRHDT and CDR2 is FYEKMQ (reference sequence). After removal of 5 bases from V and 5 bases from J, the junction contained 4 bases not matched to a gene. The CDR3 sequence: CASSTRQGNEKLFF. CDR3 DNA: TGTGCCAGCAGCACCAGACAGGGGAATGAAAAACTGTTTTTT.

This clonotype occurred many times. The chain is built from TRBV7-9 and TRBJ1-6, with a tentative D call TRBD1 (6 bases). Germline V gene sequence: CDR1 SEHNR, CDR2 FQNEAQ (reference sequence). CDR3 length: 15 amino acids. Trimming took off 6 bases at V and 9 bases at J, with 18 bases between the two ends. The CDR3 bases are TGTGCCAGCAGTTTGGAGGGGGAATTTGGTTCACCCCTCCACTTT. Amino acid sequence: CASSLEGEFGSPLHF.